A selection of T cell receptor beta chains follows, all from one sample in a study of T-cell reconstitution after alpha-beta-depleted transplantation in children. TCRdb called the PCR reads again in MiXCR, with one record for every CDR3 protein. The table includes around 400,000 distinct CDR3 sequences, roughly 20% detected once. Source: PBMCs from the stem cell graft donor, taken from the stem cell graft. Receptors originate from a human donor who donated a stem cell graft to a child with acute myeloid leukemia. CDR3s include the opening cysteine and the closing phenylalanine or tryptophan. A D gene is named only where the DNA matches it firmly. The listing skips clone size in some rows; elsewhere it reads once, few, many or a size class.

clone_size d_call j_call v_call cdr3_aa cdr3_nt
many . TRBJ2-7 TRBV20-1 CSARGDNSYEQYF TGCAGTGCTAGGGGGGACAACTCCTACGAGCAGTACTTC
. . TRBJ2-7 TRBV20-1 CSASSRAGYEQYF TGCAGTGCTAGTAGCAGGGCAGGCTACGAGCAGTACTTC
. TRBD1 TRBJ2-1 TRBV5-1 CASSLLDRYNEQFF TGCGCCAGCAGCTTGCTGGACAGGTACAATGAGCAGTTCTTC
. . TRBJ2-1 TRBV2 CASRPLPNEQFF TGTGCCAGCAGACCCCTTCCCAATGAGCAGTTCTTC
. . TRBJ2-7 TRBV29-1 CSVTPRDSYEQYF TGCAGCGTTACCCCCCGGGACTCCTACGAGCAGTACTTC
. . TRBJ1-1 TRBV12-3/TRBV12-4 CASLRGEFTEAFF TGTGCCAGCCTCAGGGGCGAGTTCACTGAAGCTTTCTTT
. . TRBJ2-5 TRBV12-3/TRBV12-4 CASSARRGTAQETQYF TGTGCCAGCAGTGCCCGAAGAGGGACGGCGCAAGAGACCCAGTACTTC
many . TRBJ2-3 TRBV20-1 CSARESSLGTQYF TGCAGTGCTAGAGAATCTAGCCTGGGTACGCAGTATTTT
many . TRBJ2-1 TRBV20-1 CSARDLNGRSSYNEQFF TGCAGTGCTAGAGATCTAAACGGGAGAAGCTCCTACAATGAGCAGTTCTTC
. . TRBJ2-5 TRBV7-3 CASSLDGAGTQYF TGTGCCAGCAGCCTGGACGGGGCCGGGACCCAGTACTTC
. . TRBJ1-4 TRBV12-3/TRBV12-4 CASSPTGTNEKLFF TGTGCCAGCAGTCCGACAGGAACTAATGAAAAACTGTTTTTT
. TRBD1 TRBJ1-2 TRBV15 CATSQPGQGFNLNYGYTF TGTGCCACCAGCCAACCGGGACAGGGATTCAACCTTAACTATGGCTACACCTTC
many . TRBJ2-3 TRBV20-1 CSASQTTDTQYF TGCAGTGCTAGCCAAACCACAGATACGCAGTATTTT
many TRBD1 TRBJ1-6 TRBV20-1 CSARGTGGNSPLHF TGCAGTGCTAGGGGGACAGGGGGAAATTCACCCCTCCACTTT
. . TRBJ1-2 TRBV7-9 CASSSGGQTNYGYTF TGTGCCAGCAGCTCCGGCGGGCAGACGAACTATGGCTACACCTTC
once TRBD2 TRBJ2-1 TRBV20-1 CSARARLAGRYNEQFF TGCAGTGCTAGAGCCCGACTAGCGGGAAGGTACAATGAGCAGTTCTTC
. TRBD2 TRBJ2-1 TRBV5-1 CASSLTQRGRYNEQFF TGCGCCAGCAGCTTGACCCAGCGGGGACGATACAATGAGCAGTTCTTC
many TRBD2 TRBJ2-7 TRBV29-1 CSVGQASGSVQYF TGCAGCGTTGGACAGGCTAGCGGGAGCGTTCAGTACTTC
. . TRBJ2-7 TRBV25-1 CASTGLRSSYEQYF TGTGCCAGCACTGGCCTTCGAAGCTCCTACGAGCAGTACTTC
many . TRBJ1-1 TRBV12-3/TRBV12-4 CASRLTENTEAFF TGTGCCAGCAGGCTCACAGAGAACACTGAAGCTTTCTTT
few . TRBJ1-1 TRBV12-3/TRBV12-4 CATSVRSLEAFF TGTGCCACCAGCGTACGGAGTCTTGAAGCTTTCTTT
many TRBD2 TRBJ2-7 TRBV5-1 CASSLGSGGQYF TGCGCCAGCAGCTTGGGGTCGGGGGGGCAGTACTTC
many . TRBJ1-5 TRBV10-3 CASGTADSNQPQHF TGTGCCAGCGGGACGGCAGATAGCAATCAGCCCCAGCATTTT
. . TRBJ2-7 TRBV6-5 CASSYSPSAYEQYF TGTGCCAGCAGTTACTCTCCTTCGGCCTACGAGCAGTACTTC
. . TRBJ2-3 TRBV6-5 CASSYSGTTDTQYF TGTGCCAGCAGTTACTCCGGCACCACAGATACGCAGTATTTT
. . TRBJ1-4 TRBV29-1 CSGGRPDQKLFF TGCAGCGGGGGGAGGCCCGATCAAAAACTGTTTTTT
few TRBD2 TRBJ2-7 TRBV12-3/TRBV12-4 CASTLAGSSYEQYF TGTGCCAGCACCTTAGCGGGGAGCTCCTACGAGCAGTACTTC
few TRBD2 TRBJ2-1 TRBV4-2 CASSQHLGGGRALNEQFF TGTGCCAGCAGCCAACACCTAGGGGGCGGGAGGGCCCTCAATGAGCAGTTCTTC